The next 8 T cell receptor beta chains were all read from a single sample in a study of blood T cell repertoires in COVID-19. Profiling relied on immunoSEQ multiplex PCR, and the TCRdb table lists in-frame clones only, not all of them. The data contain some 340,000 clones, 85% to 95% of them seen just once; the ten biggest clones take up around 4.2%. Input material: PBMCs or T cells enriched from blood (not recorded which). The source is a woman younger than 45 who had been exposed to COVID-19.

The rearrangement links TRBV6-5 to TRBJ2-4, with a possible D match to TRBD1 (5 bases). The CDR3 totals 15 residues. The germline gives CDR1 MNHEY, CDR2 SVGAGI. V lost 5 bases, J lost 7 bases, and 18 bases lay in between. CDR3 DNA sequence: TGTGCCAGCAGTACCCTAGGACAAACGCCGAACATTCAGTACTTC. Translation: CASSTLGQTPNIQYF.

The chain combines TRBV5-6 with TRBJ1-1; D is undetermined. V lost 0 bases and J lost 5, with 5 bases in between. Germline CDR1 SGHDT, CDR2 YYEEEE. This CDR3 region has 12 residues. The CDR3, as DNA: TGTGCCAGCAGCTTGGTTCCGACTGAAGCTTTCTTT. Its translation is CASSLVPTEAFF. Together with reference TRBV5-6 and TRBJ1-1, the CDR3 gives the full variable domain: DAGVTQSPTHLIKTRGQQVTLRCSPKSGHDTVSWYQQALGQGPQFIFQYYEEEERQRGNFPDRFSGHQFPNYSSELNVNALLLGDSALYLCASSLVPTEAFFGQGTRLTVV.

The rearrangement links TRBV18 to TRBJ2-7; weak D call: TRBD1 (6 bases). The CDR3 is 15 amino acids. Germline assignment: CDR1 KGHSH and CDR2 LQKENI. V lost 1 base and J lost 2, with 12 bases in between. CDR3 in amino acids: CASSPRSGATYEQYF. Here the CDR3 DNA reads TGTGCCAGCTCACCACGATCAGGGGCGACCTACGAGCAGTACTTC.

This chain uses TRBV13 with TRBJ2-3, with D perhaps matching TRBD2 (5 bases). Trimming stripped 3 bases from V and 0 bases from J, with 13 bases between. Germline CDR1 and CDR2: PRHDT and FYEKMQ (reference sequence). The CDR3 has 16 residues. For the CDR3, the DNA is TGTGCCAGCAGCTTTAGTAGGGAGTCTAGCACAGATACGCAGTATTTT. Protein sequence: CASSFSRESSTDTQYF. The variable domain in full, with the rest retrieved from reference TRBV13 and TRBJ2-3, is AAGVIQSPRHLIKEKRETATLKCYPIPRHDTVYWYQQGPGQDPQFLISFYEKMQSDKGSIPDRFSAQQFSDYHSELNMSSLELGDSALYFCASSFSRESSTDTQYFGPGTRLTVL.

The V and J genes are TRBV29-1 and TRBJ1-2; 8 bases map to TRBD1. Losses at the gene ends were 6 bases for V and 8 bases for J; bases not matched to a gene: 8. Germline lookup yields CDR1 SQVTM and CDR2 ANQGSEA. The CDR3 has 12 amino acids. CDR3 sequence (DNA): TGCAGCGTCCCAGGGGGGACAGGAGGCTACACCTTC. Translation: CSVPGGTGGYTF.

The chain couples TRBV6-2 or TRBV6-3 to TRBJ2-5, with 9 bases fitting TRBD2. Trimming took 6 bases from V and 7 from J; bases not matched to a gene: 24. CDR1 and CDR2 (germline): MNHEY, SVGEGT. CDR3 length: 19 amino acids. CDR3 DNA sequence: TGTGCCAGCAGCCACCTAGGCGGGGGGGCCGGCCTTGGGCTAAGGACCCAGTACTTC. This encodes CASSHLGGGAGLGLRTQYF.

The chain combines TRBV3-1 (or the pseudogene TRBV3-2) with TRBJ1-2; D possibly corresponds to TRBD1 (5 bases). In germline, CDR1 is LGHDT, CDR2 YNNKEL (reference sequence). This CDR3 has 15 residues. V was trimmed by 1 base and J by 4 bases, leaving 13 bases between them. Written as DNA, the CDR3 is TGTGCCAGCAGCCAAGTCCACGGGGGGGGCTATGGCTACACCTTC. Its translation: CASSQVHGGGYGYTF.

V gene TRBV3-1 (or the pseudogene TRBV3-2) combines with J gene TRBJ2-7; 10 bases align to TRBD2. Per germline, CDR1 LGHDT and CDR2 YNNKEL (reference sequence). The CDR3 runs 15 residues. Trimming removed 4 bases from V and 5 bases from J; junction bases left unmatched: 8. The CDR3 sequence: CASSLRSGTSDEQYF. Written as DNA, the CDR3 is TGTGCCAGCAGCCTCCGCTCCGGGACTAGCGACGAGCAGTACTTC.